The entry below gives a single T cell receptor beta chain sequence along with its context. Its antigen is not known. This record belongs to a study of T-cell memory formation after mild COVID-19. Study-wide results and limits: Clones which contracted sat mainly in CM and EM if CD4+, and in EMRA if CD8+. Contracting clones from day 15 to 85 had balanced CD4/CD8; later expanders favoured CD4+.

A 5'RACE reaction primed in the constant segment made cDNA libraries of TCR alpha and TCR beta, and these carried sample barcodes and UMIs. TCRdb redid the calling of the 5' RACE reads with MiXCR, one entry per CDR3 protein. The sample includes 470,000 or so distinct CDR3 sequences, 15% to 20% of them seen just once. The sequence came from an adult woman who had mild COVID-19 (a few samples of this study predate the infection). Cell type and time point are not known. The sample taken for sequencing was PBMCs or a T cell subset sorted from them (not recorded which).

CDR3 sequence (DNA): TGTGCCAGCAGCTTATCTTTCGGCACAGATACGCAGTATTTT. This sequence encodes CASSLSFGTDTQYF. This chain links TRBV7-9 with TRBJ2-3; the D is unclear. The germline gives CDR1 SEHNR, CDR2 FQNEAQ (reference sequence). This CDR3 is 14 amino acids long. V gave up 2 bases and J gave up 1 base, with 7 bases separating them.